These 4 T cell receptor beta chains were all obtained from the same sample, sequenced in a study of Ad26.COV2.S vaccination and SARS-CoV-2 variants. Stated treatment: around 19 received Ad26.COV2.S at low or high dose, single or two shots; about 5 received placebo; per-sample allocation not given. Specimens were obtained on day 63 following the first vaccine or placebo injection. Clones were sequenced by immunoSEQ multiplex PCR, and TCRdb holds only the in-frame ones, with some missing. Among around 400,000 clones listed, 75% to 95% were seen once. The sequencing used peripheral blood, collected in a trial of Ad26.COV2.S vaccine versus placebo. These receptors were obtained from a person between 18 and 65 years old who received the Ad26.COV2.S COVID-19 vaccine or a placebo.

This chain connects TRBV21-1 to TRBJ2-7; the table's TRBD1 call for D was not verified on the DNA. TRBV21-1 is reported as a pseudogene. The CDR3 runs 19 residues. The CDR3 DNA reads as TGTGCCAGCAGAAAGAAAAGGAGTCCGCTGCGGGACAGGTCTAACGAGCAGTACTTC. Translating it yields CASRKKRSPLRDRSNEQYF.

The chain employs TRBV6-1 and TRBJ1-6; D uncertain. Germline V gene data show CDR1 as MNHNS and CDR2 as SASEGT. The V and J ends lost 3 bases and 9 bases respectively, with 9 bases between them. This CDR3 region has 13 residues. CDR3 amino acids: CASSEVELSPLHF. CDR3 sequence (DNA): TGTGCCAGCAGTGAGGTAGAGCTTTCACCCCTCCACTTT.

This clone was observed once. The chain has TRBV7-8 and TRBJ2-7; 7 bases are a match to TRBD1. V dropped 3 bases and J dropped 4; count of bases not matched to a gene: 6. The CDR3 totals 14 residues. Germline V gives CDR1 SGHVS, CDR2 FQNEAQ. The CDR3: CASSLGDSAYEQYF. DNA of the CDR3: TGTGCCAGCAGCTTGGGGGACAGCGCTTACGAGCAGTACTTC.

V gene TRBV23-1 combines with J gene TRBJ2-2, with D possibly TRBD1 on 6 matching bases. TRBV23-1 is noted as an ORF with a role that remains uncertain. This CDR3 spans 17 amino acids. Trimming left V 0 bases short and J 6 bases short, with 17 bases between. The CDR3 loop is CASSQSVHRDGAGELFF. The DNA of the CDR3 is TGCGCCAGCAGTCAATCGGTACACAGGGACGGGGCCGGGGAGCTGTTTTTT.